Each of the 29 T cell receptor beta chains below was sequenced from the same sample in a study of blood T cells in healthy people across ages. Sample-barcoded 5' priming and a J-beta primer mix drove a second PCR of roughly 6 to 12 cycles. In TCRdb, the 5' RACE reads were re-called with MiXCR into one record per CDR3 protein. The table has 800,000 to 1,300,000 distinct CDR3 sequences, approximately 25% seen once. The same sample was also used in a study of T cells of mothers and their children.

The sample taken for sequencing was blood. These receptors came from a girl aged 2 to 10 in good health.

The V and J genes are TRBV20-1 and TRBJ2-1; no clear D. The CDR3 runs 14 residues. Trimming removed 0 bases from V and 4 bases from J, with 10 bases in between. Looked up from germline, CDR1 is DFQATT and CDR2 is SNEGSKA (reference sequence). CDR3 nucleotides: TGCAGTGCTAGAGATCGTAGACCTTACAATGAGCAGTTCTTC. It codes for CSARDRRPYNEQFF.

This clonotype was seen a handful of times. V usage is TRBV3-1 and J usage is TRBJ2-5, with no clear D. The CDR3 sequence is 14 residues long. Germline CDR1 reads LGHDT; CDR2 reads YNNKEL (reference sequence). The germline V and J ends were trimmed by 4 bases and 5 bases, with 14 bases remaining between them. CDR3 sequence reads: CASSPPPPHETQYF. The CDR3 DNA follows: TGTGCCAGCAGCCCCCCGCCTCCCCACGAGACCCAGTACTTC.

This rearrangement joins TRBV12-3 or TRBV12-4 to TRBJ1-6; D gene uncertain. This CDR3 region has 14 residues. V lost 5 bases to trimming and J lost 10 bases, with 15 bases between them. Here the CDR3 reads CASSGERTPSPLHF. CDR3 nucleotide sequence: TGTGCCAGCAGTGGGGAAAGGACGCCATCACCCCTCCACTTT.

The J gene is TRBJ2-5, the V gene TRBV12-5; TRBD2 agrees at 9 bases. The J call could be wrong; TRBJ2-7 is a better fit for the DNA end. CDR3 length equals 17 residues. Germline lookup yields CDR1 LGHNT and CDR2 FRNRAP. This CDR3 reads CASGLVGQREDSYEQYF. CDR3 DNA sequence: TGTGCTAGTGGTTTGGTAGGTCAGCGGGAGGACTCCTACGAGCAGTACTTC.

This chain links TRBV12-3 or TRBV12-4 with TRBJ1-1; perhaps TRBD1 as D (5 bases). Trimming took off 8 bases at V and 1 base at J, with 8 bases between the two ends. The CDR3 extends over 12 amino acids. CDR3 nucleotides: TGTGCCAGCGGGGGTCAGAACACTGAAGCTTTCTTT. Amino acid sequence: CASGGQNTEAFF.

This clonotype turned up a few times. V is TRBV4-3 and J is TRBJ2-5, with D perhaps given as TRBD1 or TRBD2 (6 bases each). Germline CDR1 and CDR2: LGHNA and YSLEER. The germline V and J ends were trimmed by 4 bases and 5 bases, with 17 bases remaining between them. The CDR3 is 15 residues long. CDR3 sequence reads: CASSPDRIRGETQYF. The CDR3 DNA follows: TGCGCCAGCAGCCCTGACAGGATACGGGGGGAGACCCAGTACTTC.

This chain joins TRBV6-2 or TRBV6-3 and TRBJ2-5; D uncertain. In germline, CDR1 is MNHEY, CDR2 SVGEGT. V lost 1 base and J 0 bases, leaving 3 bases between the germline ends. CDR3 length: 13 residues. The CDR3 sequence is CASSYWHQETQYF. The CDR3 nucleotides read TGTGCCAGCAGTTACTGGCACCAAGAGACCCAGTACTTC.

The chain combines TRBV28 with TRBJ1-1; no clear D gene. Trimming cost V 5 bases and J 5 bases, with 21 bases left between them. This CDR3 has 16 residues. The germline CDR1 and CDR2 sequences are MDHEN and SYDVKM. In nucleotides, the CDR3 is TGTGCCAGCAGTCCCCTACTAAAAGGGAGTCATACTGAAGCTTTCTTT. It translates to CASSPLLKGSHTEAFF.

V is TRBV10-3 and J is TRBJ1-2, with D tentatively TRBD1 (5 bases). V shed 3 bases and J shed 6 bases, with 11 bases lying between them. Germline loops: CDR1 ENHRY, CDR2 SYGVKD. The CDR3 sequence is 13 residues long. As DNA, the CDR3 is TGTGCCATCAGTGACCCGACCAGGGATGGCTACACCTTC. Translation: CAISDPTRDGYTF.

This sequence joins TRBV3-1 and TRBJ2-7; D is perhaps TRBD1 (5 bases). This CDR3 is built from 13 residues. CDR1 and CDR2 (germline): LGHDT, YNNKEL (reference sequence). V was pared by 4 bases and J by 2 bases, with 9 bases between. For the CDR3, the DNA is TGTGCCAGCAGCCCAGGGTGGCCCTACGAGCAGTACTTC. It specifies CASSPGWPYEQYF.

In this sample, this clonotype turned up a few times. The chain combines TRBV7-3 with TRBJ1-1, with D uncertain. The CDR3 loop spans 15 amino acids. Trimming removed 3 bases at V and 3 bases at J, with 14 bases between. Per germline, CDR1 SGHTA and CDR2 FQGTGA. CDR3 in amino acids: CASSFEGYGDTEAFF. As DNA, the CDR3 is TGTGCCAGCAGCTTTGAGGGCTACGGGGACACTGAAGCTTTCTTT.

This clonotype was found a few times. The chain combines TRBV5-6 with TRBJ2-2, with D possibly being TRBD2 (5 bases). The V gene lost 1 base and the J gene lost 3 bases, with 10 bases spanning the gap. Looked up from germline, CDR1 is SGHDT and CDR2 is YYEEEE. This CDR3 region has 15 residues. CDR3 amino acids: CASSLRGLDTGELFF. CDR3 in DNA: TGTGCCAGCAGCTTGAGAGGGCTCGACACCGGGGAGCTGTTTTTT.

This clonotype was counted between two and nine times. V is TRBV7-9 and J is TRBJ2-1; maybe TRBD2 (5 bases). Trimming stripped 3 bases from V and 8 bases from J, with 17 bases between. Germline lookup yields CDR1 SEHNR and CDR2 FQNEAQ (reference sequence). This CDR3 has 15 residues. CDR3 sequence: CASSFRYSEEDEQFF. The CDR3 nucleotides read TGTGCCAGCAGCTTTCGCTACTCAGAGGAGGATGAGCAGTTCTTC.

The rearrangement joins TRBV29-1 to TRBJ1-2; TRBD1 is a possible D gene (6 bases). CDR3 size: 12 residues. Trimming removed 7 bases at V and 3 bases at J, with 12 bases between. Germline lookup yields CDR1 SQVTM and CDR2 ANQGSEA. CDR3 nucleotide sequence: TGCAGCGCGGGGGGCAGCGACTATGGCTACACCTTC. Its protein product is CSAGGSDYGYTF.

The rearrangement uses TRBV9 and TRBJ2-7, with no clear D. The germline V gene has CDR1 SGDLS and CDR2 YYNGEE. V lost 0 bases, J lost 4 bases, and 14 bases lay in between. This CDR3 spans 15 amino acids. The CDR3 spells CASSVGITNLYEQYF. In nucleotides, the CDR3 is TGTGCCAGCAGCGTAGGTATCACCAATTTATACGAGCAGTACTTC.

The sample holds a few counts of this clonotype. The V call is TRBV9, the J call TRBJ2-5, with D uncertain. TRBJ2-7 explains the end of the DNA better; the J call may be wrong. The CDR3 runs 15 residues. Looked up from germline, CDR1 is SGDLS and CDR2 is YYNGEE. The CDR3 sequence: CASSVAWASSYEQYF. The DNA of the CDR3 is TGTGCCAGCAGCGTAGCGTGGGCCAGCTCCTACGAGCAGTACTTC.

The chain is built from TRBV6-4 and TRBJ2-3; 8 nucleotides match TRBD2. Germline values: CDR1 MRHNA, CDR2 SNTAGT. V shed 6 bases, J shed 2 bases, and the junction held 1 base outside the gene matches. The CDR3 is made up of 13 amino acids. The chain's CDR3 is CASSGGATDTQYF. CDR3 coding DNA: TGTGCCAGCAGCGGGGGGGCCACAGATACGCAGTATTTT.

The rearrangement links TRBV6-1 to TRBJ2-2; the D gene is possibly TRBD1 (5 bases). Trimming removed 8 bases at V and 0 bases at J, with 16 bases between. CDR1 and CDR2 (germline): MNHNS, SASEGT. The CDR3 covers 16 residues. The chain's CDR3 is CASGFPRQPNTGELFF. The CDR3 nucleotides read TGTGCCAGCGGATTCCCTCGACAGCCGAACACCGGGGAGCTGTTTTTT.

V is TRBV6-6 and J is TRBJ2-5; D is uncertain. Trimming took off 5 bases at V and 0 bases at J, with 10 bases between the two ends. CDR1 and CDR2 from the germline V gene are MNHNY and SVGAGI (reference sequence). The CDR3 is 14 amino acids. The CDR3 here is CASSRRRNQETQYF. The DNA of the CDR3 is TGTGCCAGCAGTAGACGACGTAACCAAGAGACCCAGTACTTC.

This clonotype has only a few counts. The DNA for the CDR3 is TGTGCCAGCACCCCATCGGCAGGGGACAATGAGCAGTTCTTC. It encodes CASTPSAGDNEQFF. This chain connects TRBV12-3 or TRBV12-4 to TRBJ2-5, with a possible D match to TRBD1 (6 bases). The J call may be wrong; the DNA end is better matched by TRBJ2-1. This CDR3 contains 14 residues.

Details on this clonotype: A much larger clone lies one base from this, so it may be a read error. This chain uses TRBV5-1 with TRBJ2-5; D assignment may be TRBD1 or TRBD2 (5 bases each). The J call may be incorrect, as the DNA end agrees better with TRBJ2-7. The CDR3 covers 14 residues. Germline CDR1 reads SGHRS; CDR2 reads YFSETQ. CDR3 sequence (DNA): TGCGCCAGCAGCTGGGACGGGAACTCCTACGAGCAGTACTTC. Translation: CASSWDGNSYEQYF.

V is TRBV29-1 and J is TRBJ2-1; D could derive from TRBD1 or TRBD2 (5 bases each). Germline V gene sequence: CDR1 SQVTM, CDR2 ANQGSEA. V was cut by 6 bases and J by 9 bases, with 9 bases left in between. The CDR3 totals 10 residues. The CDR3 DNA is TGCAGCGTGGGTGGGGGTGAGCAGTTCTTC. This sequence encodes CSVGGGEQFF.

The CDR3 sequence is CASSLGPTVYGYTF. CDR3 bases: TGTGCCAGCAGCTTAGGTCCGACGGTCTATGGCTACACCTTC. This chain connects TRBV7-2 to TRBJ1-2; D not certain. The CDR3 length is 14 residues. CDR1 and CDR2 from the germline V gene are SGHTA and FQGNSA. The V gene lost 1 base and the J gene lost 4 bases, with 10 bases spanning the gap.

The CDR3, as DNA: TGTGCCATCAAACAAGACAATGAGCAGTTCTTC. Its translation is CAIKQDNEQFF. This rearrangement joins TRBV10-3 to TRBJ2-1; no definite D call. This CDR3 region has 11 residues. The V end lost 7 bases, the J end lost 5 bases, and 6 bases lay between the germline ends. Germline CDR1 ENHRY, CDR2 SYGVKD.

The rearrangement links TRBV12-3 or TRBV12-4 to TRBJ1-3; D might be TRBD1 (6 bases). Trimming pared 5 bases from V and 4 bases from J, leaving 12 bases between. The CDR3 runs to 14 residues. CDR3 DNA sequence: TGTGCCAGCAGTCACAGGGAAAAGGGAAACACCATATATTTT. Protein: CASSHREKGNTIYF.

The table lists this clonotype with a few counts. The rearrangement uses TRBV15 and TRBJ2-4, with D perhaps matching TRBD1 (5 bases). Germline V CDR1 and CDR2: LNHNV, YYDKDF (reference sequence). The CDR3 covers 16 residues. Trimming took off 1 base at V and 3 bases at J, with 13 bases between the two ends. The CDR3 spells CATSRGSQGSKNIQYF. The CDR3 DNA sequence: TGTGCCACCAGCAGAGGAAGCCAGGGTAGCAAAAACATTCAGTACTTC.

The chain couples TRBV7-2 to TRBJ1-6; maybe TRBD1 (6 bases). Germline V CDR1 and CDR2: SGHTA, FQGNSA. CDR3 length equals 16 residues. V gave up 5 bases and J gave up 9 bases, with 20 bases separating them. The CDR3 region has the DNA TGTGCCAGCAGCCCAAATGGCGACAGGTCAGCTTCACCCCTCCACTTT. It codes for CASSPNGDRSASPLHF.

This clonotype was counted a few times. The rearrangement links TRBV6-6 to TRBJ2-7; D possibly corresponds to TRBD2 (6 bases). Germline CDR1 is MNHNY and CDR2 is SVGAGI (reference sequence). CDR3 size: 13 residues. Deletions cut 4 bases from V and 11 bases from J, with 18 bases between. This CDR3 reads CASSFSPSSAEYF. The CDR3 DNA reads TGTGCCAGCAGTTTCTCTCCTTCTAGCGCTGAGTACTTC.

This clonotype has more than one count but fewer than ten. The chain joins TRBV11-2 to TRBJ2-3; no clear D. V dropped 1 base and J dropped 2 bases, with 7 bases sitting between them. In germline, CDR1 is SGHAT, CDR2 FQNNGV. The length of the CDR3 is 14 residues. CDR3 in amino acids: CASSLVPLTDTQYF. In DNA form, the CDR3 reads TGTGCCAGCAGCTTAGTTCCCCTCACAGATACGCAGTATTTT.